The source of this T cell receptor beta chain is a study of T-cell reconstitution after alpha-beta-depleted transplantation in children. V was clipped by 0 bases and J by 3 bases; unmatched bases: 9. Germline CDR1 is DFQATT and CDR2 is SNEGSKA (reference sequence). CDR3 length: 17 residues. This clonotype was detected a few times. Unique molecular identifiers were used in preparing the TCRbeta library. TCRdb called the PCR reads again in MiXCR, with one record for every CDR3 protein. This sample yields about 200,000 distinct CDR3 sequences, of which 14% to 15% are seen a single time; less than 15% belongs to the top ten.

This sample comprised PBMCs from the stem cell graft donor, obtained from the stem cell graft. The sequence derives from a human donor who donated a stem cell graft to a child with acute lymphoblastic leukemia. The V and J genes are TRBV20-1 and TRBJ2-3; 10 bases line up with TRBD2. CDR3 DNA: TGCAGTGCTAGAGATCGCCGACTAGCGGGTCGGACAGATACGCAGTATTTT. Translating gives CSARDRRLAGRTDTQYF.